This TCR beta chain was identified during a study of regulatory T cells in long-lasting Graves disease. Overall study findings and caveats: Segments TRBV28, TRBJ1-2 and TRBJ2-5 showed preferential usage in persistent disease.

Relying on iRepertoire HTBI primers and Arm-PCR of CDR3 regions, the team built TCR beta libraries. In the original analysis: Analysis of the samples identified roughly 62 TRBV and more than eleven TRBJ segments. TCRdb reprocessed the multiplex PCR reads via MiXCR and lists one record per CDR3 protein. The V and J calls come from TCRdb's annotation, not from the publication. Among around 250,000 distinct CDR3 sequences listed, 18% were seen once. This CDR3 has 11 amino acids. Deletions cut 3 bases from V and 7 bases from J, with 6 bases between. Germline loops: CDR1 MNHEY, CDR2 SMNVEV (reference sequence). This clonotype was seen at least ten times. The antigen is undetermined. Time point reported: newly diagnosed GD, antithyroid drugs for less than 3 months. Researchers made the TCR library from RNA that was extracted from PBMCs. The data were also submitted as part of a second study, on T cells in Graves' hyperthyroidism and ophthalmopathy.

The TCR sequence derives from a woman aged 30 to 39 with Graves disease. The chain couples TRBV27 to TRBJ1-1; D not resolved. The starting material was peripheral blood mononuclear cells (PBMCs), obtained at new diagnosis, from a patient treated with antithyroid drugs. Here the CDR3 reads CASSFRSEAFF. CDR3 nucleotide sequence: TGTGCCAGCAGTTTCAGGAGTGAAGCTTTCTTT.